These 4 T cell receptor beta chains were all obtained from the same sample, sequenced in a study of T-cell memory formation after mild COVID-19. MiXCR was run by TCRdb on the 5' RACE reads, yielding one entry per CDR3 protein. There are 350,000 to 550,000 distinct CDR3 sequences in the sample; over 15% occur only once, and 20% to 25% lies in the top ten. The specimen was PBMCs or a T cell subset sorted from them (not recorded which). The receptors were gathered from a young man who had mild COVID-19 (a few samples of this study predate the infection). Cell type and time point are not known.

This chain links TRBV6-5 with TRBJ2-7; 10 nucleotides line up with TRBD2. V was pared by 8 bases and J by 3 bases, with 4 bases of the junction left unmatched. The germline V gene encodes CDR1 MNHEY and CDR2 SVGAGI. The CDR3 runs 13 residues. Here the CDR3 DNA reads TGTGCCAGCTGGGCTAGCGGGGGCTACGAGCAGTACTTC. Protein: CASWASGGYEQYF.

This sequence joins TRBV19 and TRBJ2-7; the D call may be TRBD1 or TRBD2 (6 bases each). The CDR3 sequence is 13 residues long. V gave up 7 bases and J gave up 4 bases, with 14 bases separating them. CDR1 and CDR2 from the germline V gene are LNHDA and SQIVND (reference sequence). CDR3 in amino acids: CASTGGLGYEQYF. Written as DNA, the CDR3 is TGTGCCAGTACCGGGGGCCTAGGGTACGAGCAGTACTTC.

This clonotype was detected a few times. The chain has TRBV7-9 and TRBJ2-7; 7 bases fit TRBD1. Trimming took 5 bases from V and 8 from J; bases not matched to a gene: 9. Per the germline V gene, CDR1 is SEHNR and CDR2 is FQNEAQ (reference sequence). The CDR3 is 13 amino acids. The CDR3 reads CASSQGGRVQQYF. CDR3 DNA: TGTGCCAGCAGCCAAGGGGGCAGGGTTCAGCAGTACTTC.

This clonotype has only a few counts. This rearrangement joins TRBV20-1 to TRBJ1-2; D remains unclear. Germline V gives CDR1 DFQATT, CDR2 SNEGSKA (reference sequence). V lost 2 bases to trimming and J lost 7 bases, with 5 bases between them. This CDR3 contains 10 residues. The CDR3 spells CSARNVGYTF. The CDR3, as DNA: TGCAGTGCTAGAAATGTTGGCTACACCTTC.